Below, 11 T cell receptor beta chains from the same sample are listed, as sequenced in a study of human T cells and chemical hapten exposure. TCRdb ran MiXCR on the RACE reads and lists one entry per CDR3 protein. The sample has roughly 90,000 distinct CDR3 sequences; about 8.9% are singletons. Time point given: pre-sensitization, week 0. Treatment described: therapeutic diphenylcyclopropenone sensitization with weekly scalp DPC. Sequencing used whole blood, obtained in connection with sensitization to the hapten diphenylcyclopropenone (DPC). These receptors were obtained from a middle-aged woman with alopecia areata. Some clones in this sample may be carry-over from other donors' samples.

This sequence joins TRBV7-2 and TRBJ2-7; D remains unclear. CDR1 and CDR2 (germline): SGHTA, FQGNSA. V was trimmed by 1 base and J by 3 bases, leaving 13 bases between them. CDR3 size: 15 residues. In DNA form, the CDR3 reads TGTGCCAGCAGCTTAGTGCCCCTTAGCAACTACGAGCAGTACTTC. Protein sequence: CASSLVPLSNYEQYF.

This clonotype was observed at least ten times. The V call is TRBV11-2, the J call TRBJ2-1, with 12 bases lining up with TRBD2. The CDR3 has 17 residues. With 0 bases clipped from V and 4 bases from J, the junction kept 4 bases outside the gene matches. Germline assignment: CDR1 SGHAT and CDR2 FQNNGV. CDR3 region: CASSLDLAGGKYNEQFF. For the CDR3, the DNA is TGTGCCAGCAGCTTAGATCTAGCGGGGGGGAAGTACAATGAGCAGTTCTTC.

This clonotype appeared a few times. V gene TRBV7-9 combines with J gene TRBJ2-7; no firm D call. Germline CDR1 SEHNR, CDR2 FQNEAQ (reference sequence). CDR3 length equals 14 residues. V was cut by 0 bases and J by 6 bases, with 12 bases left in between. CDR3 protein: CASSLALRFGEQYF. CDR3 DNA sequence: TGTGCCAGCAGCTTAGCGCTAAGGTTTGGCGAGCAGTACTTC.

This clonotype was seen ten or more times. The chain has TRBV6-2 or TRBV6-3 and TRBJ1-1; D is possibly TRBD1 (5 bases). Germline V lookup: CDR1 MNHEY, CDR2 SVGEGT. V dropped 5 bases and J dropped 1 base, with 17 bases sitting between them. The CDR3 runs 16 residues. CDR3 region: CASSGFVGQRNTEAFF. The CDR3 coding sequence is TGTGCCAGCAGTGGGTTCGTCGGACAACGGAACACTGAAGCTTTCTTT.

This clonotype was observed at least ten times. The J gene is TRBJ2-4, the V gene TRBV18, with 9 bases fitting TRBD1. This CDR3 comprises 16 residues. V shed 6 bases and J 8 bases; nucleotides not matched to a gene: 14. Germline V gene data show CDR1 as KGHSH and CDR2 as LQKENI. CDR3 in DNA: TGTGCCAGCTCTCCGGGACAGGGCTCTACAACAGACATTCAGTACTTC. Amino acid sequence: CASSPGQGSTTDIQYF.

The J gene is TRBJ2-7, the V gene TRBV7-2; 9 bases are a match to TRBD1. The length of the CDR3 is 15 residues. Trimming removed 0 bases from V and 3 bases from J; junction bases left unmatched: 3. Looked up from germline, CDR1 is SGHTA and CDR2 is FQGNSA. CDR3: CASSLAGQGFYEQYF. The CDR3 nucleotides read TGTGCCAGCAGCTTAGCGGGACAGGGATTCTACGAGCAGTACTTC.

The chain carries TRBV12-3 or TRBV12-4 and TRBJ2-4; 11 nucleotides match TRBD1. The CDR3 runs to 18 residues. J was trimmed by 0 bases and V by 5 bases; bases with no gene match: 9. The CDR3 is CASSLRTGGKIAKNIQYF. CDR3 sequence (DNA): TGTGCCAGCAGTCTCCGGACAGGGGGCAAGATAGCCAAAAACATTCAGTACTTC.

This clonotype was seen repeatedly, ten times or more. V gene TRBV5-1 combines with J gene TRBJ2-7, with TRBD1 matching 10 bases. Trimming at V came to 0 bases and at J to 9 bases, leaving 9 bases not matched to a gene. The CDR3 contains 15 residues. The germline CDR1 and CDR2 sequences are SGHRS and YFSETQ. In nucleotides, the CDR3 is TGCGCCAGCAGCTTGGGGACAGGGACAGGGGAAGTGCAGTACTTC. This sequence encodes CASSLGTGTGEVQYF.

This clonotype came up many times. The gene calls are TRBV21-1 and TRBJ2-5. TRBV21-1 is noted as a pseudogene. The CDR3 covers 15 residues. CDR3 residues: CASSIPLDGEETQYF. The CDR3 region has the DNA TGTGCCAGCAGCATACCACTGGACGGTGAAGAGACCCAGTACTTC.

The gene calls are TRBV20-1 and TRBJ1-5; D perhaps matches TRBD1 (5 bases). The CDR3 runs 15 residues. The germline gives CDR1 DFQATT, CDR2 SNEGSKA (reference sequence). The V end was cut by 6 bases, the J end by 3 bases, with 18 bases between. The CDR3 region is CSAPLDGQINQPQHF. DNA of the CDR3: TGCAGTGCCCCACTGGACGGACAAATCAATCAGCCCCAGCATTTT.

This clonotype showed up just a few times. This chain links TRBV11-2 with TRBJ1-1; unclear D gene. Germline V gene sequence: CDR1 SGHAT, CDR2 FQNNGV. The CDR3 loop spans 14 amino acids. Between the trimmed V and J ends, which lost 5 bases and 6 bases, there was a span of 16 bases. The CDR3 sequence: CASSPPGSFAEAFF. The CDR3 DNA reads TGTGCCAGCAGCCCCCCGGGTTCCTTCGCTGAAGCTTTCTTT.